This TCR beta chain was identified in a study of response to subunit inactivated influenza vaccine. Study results and limitations: T cells newly recruited by each seasonal influenza vaccination are few, the authors suggested.

Germline CDR1 SEHNR, CDR2 FQNEAQ (reference sequence). V lost 1 base, J lost 10 bases, and 13 bases lay in between. This CDR3 spans 13 amino acids. The sample holds a few counts of this clonotype. Its antigen remains unidentified. TCRdb independently ran MiXCR on the RT-PCR reads; one entry per CDR3 protein. Counted here are fewer than 350,000 distinct CDR3 sequences, around a fifth occurring once; the ten biggest clones make up 9.5% to 13%. This receptor was obtained from a man in his fifties or sixties who received an inactivated influenza vaccine. Sample: PBMCs from blood, taken 21 months after vaccination. The rearrangement uses TRBV7-9 and TRBJ1-1; maybe TRBD1 (5 bases). The CDR3 bases are TGTGCCAGCAGCTTAGGAAACAGGTTGGGAGCTTTCTTT. Translated, it gives CASSLGNRLGAFF.